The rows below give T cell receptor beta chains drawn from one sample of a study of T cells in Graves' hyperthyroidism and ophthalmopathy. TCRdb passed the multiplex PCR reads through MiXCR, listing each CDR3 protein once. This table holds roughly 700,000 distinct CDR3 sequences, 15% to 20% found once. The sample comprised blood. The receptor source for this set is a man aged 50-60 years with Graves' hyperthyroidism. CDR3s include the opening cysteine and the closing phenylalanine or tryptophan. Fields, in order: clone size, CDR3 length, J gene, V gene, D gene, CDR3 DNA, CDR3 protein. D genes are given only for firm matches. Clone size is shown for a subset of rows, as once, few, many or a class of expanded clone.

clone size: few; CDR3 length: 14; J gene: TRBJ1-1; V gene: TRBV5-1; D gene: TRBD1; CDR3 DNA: TGCGCCAGCAGATCCCGACAGGGGAACACTGAAGCTTTCTTT; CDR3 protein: CASRSRQGNTEAFF
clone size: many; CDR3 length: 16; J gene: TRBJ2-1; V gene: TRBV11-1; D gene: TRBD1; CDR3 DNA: TGTGCCAGCAGCTTAGTTTTCGGACAGGGAGGTTATGAGCAGTTCTTC; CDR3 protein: CASSLVFGQGGYEQFF
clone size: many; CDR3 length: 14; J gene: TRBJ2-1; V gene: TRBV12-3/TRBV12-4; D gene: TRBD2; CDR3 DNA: TGTGCCAGCAGTTCCCGAGAGCGGGAGGGCCGGCAGTTCTTC; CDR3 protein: CASSSREREGRQFF
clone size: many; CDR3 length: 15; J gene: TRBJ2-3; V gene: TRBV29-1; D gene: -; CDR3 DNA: TGCAGCGTGGCGGGCGATAGCGCGAGCACAGATACGCAGTATTTT; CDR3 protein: CSVAGDSASTDTQYF
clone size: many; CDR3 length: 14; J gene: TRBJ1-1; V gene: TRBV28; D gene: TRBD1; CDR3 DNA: TGTGCCAGCAGTTTAATGGGGACAGGGGATCAAGCTTTCTTT; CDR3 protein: CASSLMGTGDQAFF
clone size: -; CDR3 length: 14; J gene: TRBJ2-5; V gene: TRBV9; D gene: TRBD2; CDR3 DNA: TGTTCCAGCAGCGCTAGCGGGAGTAAGGAGACCCAGTACTTC; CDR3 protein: CSSSASGSKETQYF
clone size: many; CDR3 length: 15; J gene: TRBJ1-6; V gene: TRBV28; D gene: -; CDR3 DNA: TGTGCCAGCAGTTTTAATCCCTACTATAATTCACCCCTCCACTTT; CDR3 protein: CASSFNPYYNSPLHF
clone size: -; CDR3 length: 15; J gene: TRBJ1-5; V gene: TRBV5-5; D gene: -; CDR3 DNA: TGTGCCAGCAGCCCTGGGGGAGGTGGGCATCAGCCCCAGCATTTT; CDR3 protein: CASSPGGGGHQPQHF
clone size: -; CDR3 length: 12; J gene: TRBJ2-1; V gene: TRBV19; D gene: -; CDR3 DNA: TGTGCCAGTAGTCCCGGATACTATGAGCAGTTCTTC; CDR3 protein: CASSPGYYEQFF
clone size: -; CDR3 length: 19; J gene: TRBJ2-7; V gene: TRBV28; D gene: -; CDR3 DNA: TGTGCCAGCAGTTTACCCCCCCCCCCGTGGGCCCTAAGCTCCTACGAGCAGTACTTC; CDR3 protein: CASSLPPPPWALSSYEQYF
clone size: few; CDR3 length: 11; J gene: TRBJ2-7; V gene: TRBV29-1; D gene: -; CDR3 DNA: TGCAGCGCCCAGGACAGTTACGAGCAGTACTTC; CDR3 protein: CSAQDSYEQYF
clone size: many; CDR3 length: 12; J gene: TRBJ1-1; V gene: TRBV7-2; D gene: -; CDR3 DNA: TGTGCCAGCAGCTTTGGGGTTGCACGAGCTTTCTTT; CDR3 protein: CASSFGVARAFF
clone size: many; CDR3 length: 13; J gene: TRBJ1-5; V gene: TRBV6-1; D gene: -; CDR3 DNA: TGTGCCAGCCAGAACAGGGTTGGGCAGCCCCAGCATTTT; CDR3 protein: CASQNRVGQPQHF
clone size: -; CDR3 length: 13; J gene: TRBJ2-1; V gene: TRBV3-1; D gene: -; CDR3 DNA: TGTGCCAGCACCCAAGGGAGCGGTAATGAGCAGTTCTTC; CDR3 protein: CASTQGSGNEQFF
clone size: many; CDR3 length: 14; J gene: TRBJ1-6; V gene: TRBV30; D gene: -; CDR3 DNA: TGTGCCTGGAGTCGGGACGGTTATAATTCACCCCTCCACTTT; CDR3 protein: CAWSRDGYNSPLHF
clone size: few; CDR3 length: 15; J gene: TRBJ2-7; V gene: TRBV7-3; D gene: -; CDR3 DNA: TGTGCCAGCAGCTTAAAAGCGGGCCCCTCCTACGAGCAGTACTTC; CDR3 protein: CASSLKAGPSYEQYF
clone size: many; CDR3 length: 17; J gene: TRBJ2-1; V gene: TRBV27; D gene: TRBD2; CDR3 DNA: TGTGCCAGCAGTTTTATGGCTAGCGGGAGCCGTGGGAATGAGCAGTTCTTC; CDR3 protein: CASSFMASGSRGNEQFF
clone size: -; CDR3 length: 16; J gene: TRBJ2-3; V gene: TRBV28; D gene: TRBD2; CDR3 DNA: TGTGCCAGCAGTTCCCGACTAGCGGCCAGCACAGATACGCAGTATTTT; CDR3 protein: CASSSRLAASTDTQYF
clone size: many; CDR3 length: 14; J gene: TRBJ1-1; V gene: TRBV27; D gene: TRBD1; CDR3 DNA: TGTGCCAGCAGTTCCCCCAGGGGGGGAGCTGAAGCTTTCTTT; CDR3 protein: CASSSPRGGAEAFF
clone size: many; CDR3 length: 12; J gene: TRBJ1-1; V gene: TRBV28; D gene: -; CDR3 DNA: TGTGCCAGCAGCCTTCAGAACACTGAAGCTTTCTTT; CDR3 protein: CASSLQNTEAFF
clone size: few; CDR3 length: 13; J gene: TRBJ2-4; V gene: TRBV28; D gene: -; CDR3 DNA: TGTGCCAGCGGAGAATTCCTTTTAAACATTCAGTACTTC; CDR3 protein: CASGEFLLNIQYF
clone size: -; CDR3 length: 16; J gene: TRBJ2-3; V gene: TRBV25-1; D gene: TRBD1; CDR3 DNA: TGTGCCAGCAAATCCGCCCAGGGACAGGGGTCAGATACGCAGTATTTT; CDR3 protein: CASKSAQGQGSDTQYF
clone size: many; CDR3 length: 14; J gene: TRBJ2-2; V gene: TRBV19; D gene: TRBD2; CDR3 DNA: TGTGCCAGTGGGACTAGCGCAAGGCCCGGGGAGCTGTTTTTT; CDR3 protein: CASGTSARPGELFF
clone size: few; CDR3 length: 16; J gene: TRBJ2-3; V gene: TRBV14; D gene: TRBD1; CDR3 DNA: TGTGCCAGCAGCCACCACAGGGGAAAGGGCACAGATACGCAGTATTTT; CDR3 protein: CASSHHRGKGTDTQYF
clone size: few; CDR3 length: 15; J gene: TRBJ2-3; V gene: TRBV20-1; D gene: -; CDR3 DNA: TGCAGTGCTAGAGATCCCGCAGGGGGCACAGATACGCAGTATTTT; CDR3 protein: CSARDPAGGTDTQYF
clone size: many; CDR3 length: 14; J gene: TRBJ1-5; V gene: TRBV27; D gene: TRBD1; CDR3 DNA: TGTGCCAGCAGTTCGGGACAGGGGCCTCAGCCCCAGCATTTT; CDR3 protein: CASSSGQGPQPQHF
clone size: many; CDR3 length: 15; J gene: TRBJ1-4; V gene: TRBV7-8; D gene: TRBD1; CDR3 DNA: TGTGCCAGCAGCCCCCAGGACAGGCAGGATGAAAAACTGTTTTTT; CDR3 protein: CASSPQDRQDEKLFF
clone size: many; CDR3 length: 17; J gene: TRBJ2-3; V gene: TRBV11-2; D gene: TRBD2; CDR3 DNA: TGTGCCAGCAGCCCCTGGACTAGCGGGAGCGGTAGAGATACGCAGTATTTT; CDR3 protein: CASSPWTSGSGRDTQYF
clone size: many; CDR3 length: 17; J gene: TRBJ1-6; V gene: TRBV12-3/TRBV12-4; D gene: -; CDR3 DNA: TGTGCCAGCAGTCCTCGACAGGCCAGCTCCTATAATTCACCCCTCCACTTT; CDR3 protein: CASSPRQASSYNSPLHF
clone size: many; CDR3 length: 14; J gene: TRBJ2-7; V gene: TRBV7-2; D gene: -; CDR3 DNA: TGTGCCAGCAGCTTACAATCGGGGTTGTACGAGCAGTACTTC; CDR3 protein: CASSLQSGLYEQYF
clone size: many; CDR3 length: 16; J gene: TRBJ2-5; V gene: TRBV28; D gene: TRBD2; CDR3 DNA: TGTGCCAGCAGGGCCGGGACTAGCGGGATAAGAGAGACCCAGTACTTC; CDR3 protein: CASRAGTSGIRETQYF
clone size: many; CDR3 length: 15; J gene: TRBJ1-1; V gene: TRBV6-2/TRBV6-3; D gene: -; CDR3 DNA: TGTGCCAGCACTTCACCGGGACGTTCTAACACTGAAGCTTTCTTT; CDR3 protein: CASTSPGRSNTEAFF
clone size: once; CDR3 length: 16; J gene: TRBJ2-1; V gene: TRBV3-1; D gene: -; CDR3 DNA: TGTGCCAGCAGCCTCGAACCGGGACCAGTATGGGATGAGCAGTTCTTC; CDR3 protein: CASSLEPGPVWDEQFF
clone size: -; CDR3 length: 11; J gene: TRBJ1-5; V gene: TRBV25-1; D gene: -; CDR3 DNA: TGTGCCAGCAGTGAAGTGAGGCCCCAGCATTTT; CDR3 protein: CASSEVRPQHF
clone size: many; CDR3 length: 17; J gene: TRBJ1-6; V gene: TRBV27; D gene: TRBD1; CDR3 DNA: TGTGCCAGCAGGGCGGGACAGTCAAGCTCCTATAATTCACCCCTCCACTTT; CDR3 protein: CASRAGQSSSYNSPLHF
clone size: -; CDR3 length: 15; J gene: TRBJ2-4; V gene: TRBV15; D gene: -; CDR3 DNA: TGTGCCACCAGCAGAAACCCCAGGGGACGGGACATTCAGTACTTC; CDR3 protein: CATSRNPRGRDIQYF
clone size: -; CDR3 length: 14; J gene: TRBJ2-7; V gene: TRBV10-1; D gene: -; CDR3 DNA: TGCGCCAGCAGTGAGTCGTGGGGGGCGACCGAGCAGTACTTC; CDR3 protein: CASSESWGATEQYF
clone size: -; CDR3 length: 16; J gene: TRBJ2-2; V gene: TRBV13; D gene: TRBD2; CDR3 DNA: TGTGCCAGCAGCGCACTAGCGGGAAGTTTCGCCGGGGAGCTGTTTTTT; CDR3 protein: CASSALAGSFAGELFF
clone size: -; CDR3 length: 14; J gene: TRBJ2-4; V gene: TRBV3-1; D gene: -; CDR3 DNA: TGTGCCAGCAGCCAAGCAGGGTCCAAAAACATTCAGTACTTC; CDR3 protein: CASSQAGSKNIQYF
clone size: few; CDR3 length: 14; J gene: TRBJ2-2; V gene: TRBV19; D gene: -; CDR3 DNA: TGTGCCAGTAGTATAGAAGGGGTAACCGGGGAGCTGTTTTTT; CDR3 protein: CASSIEGVTGELFF
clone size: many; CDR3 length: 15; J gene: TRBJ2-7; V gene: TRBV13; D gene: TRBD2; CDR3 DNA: TGTGCCAGCAGCCCAACCCCGGGGACTAGCTACGAGCAGTACTTC; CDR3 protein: CASSPTPGTSYEQYF